These 22 T cell receptor beta chains originate from one sample sequenced in a study of response to subunit inactivated influenza vaccine. TCRdb independently ran MiXCR on the RT-PCR reads; one entry per CDR3 protein. The sample lists 700,000 to 800,000 distinct CDR3 sequences, approximately 18% occurring once. Sequencing was performed on PBMCs from blood, taken roughly 5 days after vaccination. The receptors derive from a man in his fifties who received an inactivated influenza vaccine.

The V call is TRBV29-1, the J call TRBJ2-1; D is possibly TRBD2 (6 bases). Per germline, CDR1 SQVTM and CDR2 ANQGSEA. Trimming cost V 0 bases and J 4 bases, with 13 bases left between them. This CDR3 spans 15 amino acids. The CDR3 sequence is CSVEDRRGSYNEQFF. The CDR3 DNA reads TGCAGCGTTGAAGATCGGAGGGGATCTTACAATGAGCAGTTCTTC.

The chain uses TRBV5-4 and TRBJ2-7, with a possible D match to TRBD1 (6 bases). Germline values: CDR1 SGHNT, CDR2 YYREEE (reference sequence). V dropped 4 bases and J dropped 5 bases, with 16 bases sitting between them. The CDR3 has 14 amino acids. The CDR3 coding sequence is TGTGCCAGCAGCCCAGGACAGAACCCTGACGAGCAGTACTTC. This encodes CASSPGQNPDEQYF.

A few counts support this clonotype. This chain uses TRBV7-2 with TRBJ1-4; D not resolved. The CDR3 totals 15 residues. V was trimmed by 4 bases and J by 0 bases, leaving 9 bases between them. Germline V CDR1 and CDR2: SGHTA, FQGNSA. CDR3 amino acids: CASSYQESTNEKLFF. CDR3 bases: TGTGCCAGCAGCTACCAGGAGTCAACTAATGAAAAACTGTTTTTT.

This sequence joins TRBV18 and TRBJ2-5; D remains ambiguous. The CDR3 covers 14 residues. The germline V gene encodes CDR1 KGHSH and CDR2 LQKENI. Deletions cut 1 base from V and 2 bases from J, with 8 bases between. Here the CDR3 DNA reads TGTGCCAGCTCACCACAAGACGGGCAAGAGACCCAGTACTTC. Its translation is CASSPQDGQETQYF.

The chain combines TRBV5-1 with TRBJ2-7; 9 bases agree with TRBD1. This CDR3 comprises 15 residues. CDR1 and CDR2 (germline): SGHRS, YFSETQ. V dropped 5 bases and J dropped 1; count of bases not matched to a gene: 7. The chain's CDR3 is CASSHPGQGSYEQYF. The CDR3 DNA follows: TGCGCCAGCAGTCACCCGGGACAGGGATCCTACGAGCAGTACTTC.

This clonotype was observed many times. The V gene is TRBV7-2, the J gene TRBJ2-7, with no clear D. V shed 0 bases and J shed 2 bases, with 5 bases lying between them. The CDR3 contains 13 residues. CDR1 SGHTA and CDR2 FQGNSA come from the germline V gene. The CDR3, as DNA: TGTGCCAGCAGCTTAGCCGTCCCCTACGAGCAGTACTTC. Its translation: CASSLAVPYEQYF.

J is TRBJ2-7 and V is TRBV20-1; D possibly corresponds to TRBD1 (6 bases). The CDR3 runs to 14 residues. From germline, CDR1 is DFQATT and CDR2 SNEGSKA (reference sequence). Trimming removed 6 bases from V and 0 bases from J, with 15 bases in between. The CDR3: CSARRQDSSYEQYF. CDR3 sequence (DNA): TGCAGTGCCAGGCGACAGGATAGCTCCTACGAGCAGTACTTC.

This clonotype showed up many times. This chain links TRBV15 with TRBJ2-1, with D tentatively TRBD2 (7 bases). Germline V gives CDR1 LNHNV, CDR2 YYDKDF (reference sequence). CDR3 length: 13 residues. Trimming pared 9 bases from V and 3 bases from J, leaving 12 bases between. The CDR3 coding sequence is TGTGCCACGGGGGGGCAGGGCTACAATGAGCAGTTCTTC. Encoded protein: CATGGQGYNEQFF.

The chain recombines TRBV7-2 with TRBJ1-1; D unclear. The V gene's germline CDR1 is SGHTA and CDR2 FQGNSA. Between the trimmed V and J ends, which lost 1 base and 7 bases, there was a span of 10 bases. The CDR3 contains 13 residues. CDR3 DNA sequence: TGTGCCAGCAGCTTAGAAGCGAGGGTTGAAGCTTTCTTT. Protein: CASSLEARVEAFF.

This clonotype was counted a few times. J is TRBJ2-3 and V is TRBV20-1; 9 bases map to TRBD2. Trimming cost V 7 bases and J 2 bases; bases outside gene matches: 7. CDR3 length: 14 residues. Germline lookup yields CDR1 DFQATT and CDR2 SNEGSKA (reference sequence). The CDR3: CSVPSGVTTDTQYF. CDR3 sequence (DNA): TGCAGTGTGCCTAGCGGGGTAACCACAGATACGCAGTATTTT.

Of note for this clonotype: A junction end diverges from the germline sequence, so it may reflect a read error. V gene TRBV9 combines with J gene TRBJ2-2; D uncertain. The CDR3 contains 16 residues. Looked up from germline, CDR1 is SGDLS and CDR2 is YYNGEE. The chain's CDR3 is CASSSSTGSNSGELFF. As DNA, the CDR3 is TGTGCCAGCTCATCTTCGACTGGATCGAACTCCGGGGAGCTGTTTTTT. The whole variable domain, remainder taken from reference TRBV9 and TRBJ2-2, is DSGVTQTPKHLITATGQRVTLRCSPRSGDLSVYWYQQSLDQGLQFLIQYYNGEERAKGNILERFSAQQFPDLHSELNLSSLELGDSALYFCASSSSTGSNSGELFFGEGSRLTVL.

The chain has TRBV5-3 and TRBJ1-5; no clear D. TRBV5-3 is an ORF, and what it does is uncertain. The CDR3 is made up of 13 amino acids. The V end lost 9 bases, the J end lost 7 bases, and 17 bases lay between the germline ends. The CDR3 sequence: CAMGPGWSQPQHF. The CDR3 region has the DNA TGTGCCATGGGCCCCGGATGGAGCCAGCCCCAGCATTTT.

Ten or more counts support this clonotype. CDR3 bases: TGCAGTGGTTCGGACAGGGGGGGCTACGAGCAGTACTTC. This codes for CSGSDRGGYEQYF. The V gene is TRBV20-1, the J gene TRBJ2-7; 10 bases map to TRBD1. The CDR3 runs 13 residues. Germline lookup yields CDR1 DFQATT and CDR2 SNEGSKA (reference sequence). With 7 bases clipped from V and 3 bases from J, the junction kept 6 bases outside the gene matches.

There are many counts of this clonotype. This chain uses TRBV7-9 with TRBJ1-2; D gene ambiguous. The V and J ends lost 1 base and 5 bases respectively, with 5 bases between them. In germline, CDR1 is SEHNR, CDR2 FQNEAQ (reference sequence). This CDR3 is 12 amino acids long. Written as DNA, the CDR3 is TGTGCCAGCAGCTTAGTCGCGTATGGCTACACCTTC. Protein product: CASSLVAYGYTF.

The chain joins TRBV7-2 to TRBJ2-1, with 8 bases lining up with TRBD2. The CDR3 is 14 amino acids. Germline V gene data show CDR1 as SGHTA and CDR2 as FQGNSA. V was clipped by 5 bases and J by 9 bases; unmatched bases: 9. The CDR3 here is CASSAGLAFGEQFF. The CDR3 DNA sequence: TGTGCCAGCAGCGCCGGACTAGCCTTCGGTGAGCAGTTCTTC. The variable domain in full, with the rest retrieved from reference TRBV7-2 and TRBJ2-1, is GAGVSQSPSNKVTEKGKDVELRCDPISGHTALYWYRQSLGQGLEFLIYFQGNSAPDKSGLPSDRFSAERTGGSVSTLTIQRTQQEDSAVYLCASSAGLAFGEQFFGPGTRLTVL.

There are many counts of this clonotype. The rearrangement uses TRBV12-3 or TRBV12-4 and TRBJ2-7, with 11 positions matching TRBD2. The J segment lost 4 bases and the V segment lost 3 bases, leaving 2 bases of the junction unmatched. The CDR3 loop spans 14 amino acids. Here the CDR3 DNA reads TGTGCCAGCAGTTTGGTAGCGGGAGGGTACGAGCAGTACTTC. The encoded protein is CASSLVAGGYEQYF.

The chain has TRBV3-1 and TRBJ2-6; D gene ambiguous. Germline V gene data show CDR1 as LGHDT and CDR2 as YNNKEL (reference sequence). The CDR3 runs to 15 residues. The germline V and J ends were trimmed by 6 bases and 2 bases, with 11 bases remaining between them. The CDR3 loop reads CASRLSEAGANVLTF. CDR3 nucleotide sequence: TGTGCCAGCAGGCTTTCAGAGGCTGGGGCCAACGTCCTGACTTTC.

V is TRBV6-2 or TRBV6-3 and J is TRBJ2-7; D gene ambiguous. The CDR3 is 12 residues long. CDR1 is MNHEY and CDR2 is SVGEGT in the germline V gene. V lost 2 bases and J 2 bases, leaving 4 bases between the germline ends. CDR3 sequence: CASSYDPYEQYF. The CDR3 DNA follows: TGTGCCAGCAGTTACGATCCCTACGAGCAGTACTTC.

The chain carries TRBV28 and TRBJ1-6; D is perhaps TRBD1 (6 bases). The CDR3 sequence is 15 residues long. The V end was cut by 3 bases, the J end by 7 bases, with 13 bases between. Germline V gene data show CDR1 as MDHEN and CDR2 as SYDVKM. This chain's CDR3 is CASSFVDRTNSPLHF. The CDR3, as DNA: TGTGCCAGCAGTTTTGTTGACAGGACGAATTCACCCCTCCACTTT.

The chain has TRBV20-1 and TRBJ2-5, with D unclear. CDR1 and CDR2 from the germline V gene are DFQATT and SNEGSKA (reference sequence). Deletions cut 0 bases from V and 0 bases from J, with 11 bases between. This CDR3 has 15 residues. As DNA, the CDR3 is TGCAGTGCTAGAGATTTTAGCACAGACCAAGAGACCCAGTACTTC. This translates into CSARDFSTDQETQYF.

This clonotype occurred a few times. The chain has TRBV4-1 and TRBJ2-5; a weak D match, TRBD2 (5 bases). The CDR3 is 16 amino acids. Trimming took off 3 bases at V and 5 bases at J, with 19 bases between the two ends. Germline CDR1 is MGHRA and CDR2 is YSYEKL. The CDR3 sequence: CASSQGRIDYEETQYF. In nucleotides, the CDR3 is TGCGCCAGCAGCCAGGGTAGAATAGACTACGAGGAGACCCAGTACTTC.

This clonotype was recorded a few times. The CDR3 sequence is CASRPRTGRAGNTIYF. The DNA for the CDR3 is TGTGCCAGCAGACCTCGGACAGGTCGAGCTGGAAACACCATATATTTT. The J gene is TRBJ1-3, the V gene TRBV7-2, with 7 bases lining up with TRBD1. In germline, CDR1 is SGHTA, CDR2 FQGNSA. The junction had 10 bases not matched to a gene; V was cut back by 6 bases and J by 2 bases. The CDR3 is 16 amino acids.